This entry describes one T cell receptor (beta chain). This sample was included in a study of blood T cell repertoires in COVID-19. Study overall: Italy, Spain and the United States were the sources of the convalescent and acute COVID-19 samples.

How the authors handled the data: Cell counts per sample came from amplifying reference gene primers. Profiling relied on immunoSEQ multiplex PCR, and the TCRdb table lists in-frame clones only, not all of them. The V and J calls and clone size come from that table; D and trimming were worked out from the DNA. The sample has some 460,000 clones, about 89% seen once. The V end was cut by 2 bases, the J end by 0 bases, with 10 bases between. The CDR3 has 15 residues. Per the germline V gene, CDR1 is SGHAT and CDR2 is FQNNGV. Material for sequencing was peripheral blood. The source of this sequence is a young woman with acute or convalescent COVID-19. The gene calls are TRBV11-2 and TRBJ1-2; D might be TRBD1 (5 bases). In DNA form, the CDR3 reads TGTGCCAGCAGCTTAAACCCAGGGCCTAACTATGGCTACACCTTC. Translating it yields CASSLNPGPNYGYTF.